Listed below are T cell receptor beta chains from one sample, sequenced in a study of cytotoxic CD8 clonotypes in ibrutinib-treated CLL. Produced via immunoSEQ multiplex PCR; TCRdb's table is partial and in-frame only. The table lists over 65,000 clones, about 64% of them singletons, with roughly 5.9% in the top ten. The sample in question was PBMCs, obtained after 12 months of ibrutinib treatment. The receptors were sampled from a human donor with chronic lymphocytic leukemia. Both conserved end residues are part of each CDR3. The order of the fields is D gene, J gene, V gene, CDR3 protein. A D gene is named only where the DNA matches it firmly.

TRBD1,TRBJ2-5,TRBV9,CASSIGQGSETQYF
-,TRBJ1-6,TRBV30,CACTRIHNSPLHF
TRBD1,TRBJ2-7,TRBV7-2,CASSSTGGGEQYF
TRBD2,TRBJ2-3,TRBV4-3,CASSLAGGTDTQYF
-,TRBJ2-1,TRBV15,CATSIGRDFEQFF
-,TRBJ2-3,TRBV5-1,CASSLAGTDTQYF
-,TRBJ1-6,TRBV6-5,CASKQGSYNSPLHF
-,TRBJ2-5,TRBV2,CASSGDDQETQYF
-,TRBJ2-1,TRBV7-2,CASSPALLNRQFF
-,TRBJ1-3,TRBV7-8,CASSFGTRLDTIYF
-,TRBJ2-3,TRBV6-6,CASSYVGDTQYF
-,TRBJ2-2,TRBV18,CASSPVLGGELFF
-,TRBJ1-1,TRBV29-1,CSVEEFVNTEAFF
-,TRBJ2-7,TRBV9,CASSVADRAYEQYF
-,TRBJ2-2,TRBV5-1,CASSWAGELFF
TRBD1,TRBJ2-7,TRBV7-6,CASSLRTGYEQYF
TRBD1,TRBJ1-6,TRBV6-1,CASSVRDRGPSPLHF
-,TRBJ1-6,TRBV20-1,CSASNHETPHF
TRBD1,TRBJ2-2,TRBV7-6,CASSPQTGMNTGELFF
-,TRBJ2-6,TRBV7-9,CASSSGANVLTF
-,TRBJ1-4,TRBV5-1,CASSLSPQNNEKLFF
-,TRBJ2-5,TRBV9,CASSAPSGEETQYF
TRBD1,TRBJ1-2,TRBV10-3,CAISGYRGRDGYTF
-,TRBJ1-3,TRBV7-2,CASSPRGGGVGNTIYF
-,TRBJ1-1,TRBV5-1,CASSLGVGMNTEAFF
-,TRBJ1-3,TRBV9,CASSVTRGEGNTIYF
-,TRBJ1-2,TRBV30,CAGQREGNYGYTF
-,TRBJ2-3,TRBV7-2,CASSLSKSGTQQYF
TRBD1,TRBJ2-2,TRBV6-5,CASSQQGFTGELFF
TRBD1,TRBJ2-5,TRBV11-2,CASSTIGTGETQYF
-,TRBJ1-1,TRBV19,CASSIRGSEAFF
TRBD1,TRBJ2-7,TRBV4-2,CASSQDPMTGFPEQYF
-,TRBJ1-6,TRBV4-3,CASSQDTGVGSPLHF
-,TRBJ1-6,TRBV2,CASSEARGGNSPLHF
TRBD1,TRBJ1-3,TRBV18,CASSPLAGGSSGNTIYF
TRBD2,TRBJ2-5,TRBV25-1,CASSDPRRGQETQYF
-,TRBJ1-1,TRBV18,CASSPPTGRTEAFF
-,TRBJ1-5,TRBV6-6,CASSQANSNQPQHF
TRBD1,TRBJ1-2,TRBV28,CASSTPGQEGNYGYTF
-,TRBJ2-7,TRBV7-6,CASSSKGALSYEQYF
-,TRBJ1-5,TRBV25-1,CASRGQGGNQPQHF
-,TRBJ1-6,TRBV18,CASSTRGSSYNSPLHF
TRBD1,TRBJ1-4,TRBV30,CAWSPTGQETTNEKLFF
-,TRBJ1-1,TRBV9,CASSVGAGANTEAFF
-,TRBJ2-3,TRBV5-1,CASSSTTDTQYF
-,TRBJ2-1,TRBV4-3,CASSQGQGSYNEQFF
TRBD1,TRBJ1-4,TRBV27,CASSFRGQSNEKLFF
-,TRBJ1-2,TRBV6-5,CASSRETQGHGYTF
TRBD1,TRBJ1-6,TRBV5-1,CASSHTFGTGDRNSPLHF
-,TRBJ2-1,TRBV27,CASSSRQATLYNEQFF
-,TRBJ2-2,TRBV7-6,CASSTTVPTGELFF
TRBD2,TRBJ2-5,TRBV5-4,CASRTGGGPLIPQETQYF
-,TRBJ1-2,TRBV15,CATSREDEANYGYTF
TRBD1,TRBJ1-6,TRBV11-1,CASSSGQGTPLHF